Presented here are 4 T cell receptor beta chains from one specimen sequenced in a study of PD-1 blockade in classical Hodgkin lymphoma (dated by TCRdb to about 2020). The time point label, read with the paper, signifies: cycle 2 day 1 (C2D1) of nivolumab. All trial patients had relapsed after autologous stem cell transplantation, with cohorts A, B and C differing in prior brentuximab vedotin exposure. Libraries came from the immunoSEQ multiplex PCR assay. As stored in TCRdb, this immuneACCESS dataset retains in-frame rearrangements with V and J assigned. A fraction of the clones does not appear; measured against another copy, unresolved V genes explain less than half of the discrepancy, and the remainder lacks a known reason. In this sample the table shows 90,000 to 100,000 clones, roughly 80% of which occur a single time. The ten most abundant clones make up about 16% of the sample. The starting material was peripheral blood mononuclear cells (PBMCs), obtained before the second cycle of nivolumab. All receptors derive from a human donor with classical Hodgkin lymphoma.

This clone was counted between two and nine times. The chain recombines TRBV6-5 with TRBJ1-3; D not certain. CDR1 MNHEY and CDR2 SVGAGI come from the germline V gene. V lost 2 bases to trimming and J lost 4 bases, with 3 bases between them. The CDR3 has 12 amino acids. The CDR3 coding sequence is TGTGCCAGCAGTTACGGAGGAAACACCATATATTTT. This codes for CASSYGGNTIYF.

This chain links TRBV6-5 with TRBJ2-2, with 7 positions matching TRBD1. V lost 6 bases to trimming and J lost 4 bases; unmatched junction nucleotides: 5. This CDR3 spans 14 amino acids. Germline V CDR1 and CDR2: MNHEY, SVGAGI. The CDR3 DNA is TGTGCCAGCAGAGAGGGACAGAGCACCGGGGAGCTGTTTTTT. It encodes CASREGQSTGELFF.

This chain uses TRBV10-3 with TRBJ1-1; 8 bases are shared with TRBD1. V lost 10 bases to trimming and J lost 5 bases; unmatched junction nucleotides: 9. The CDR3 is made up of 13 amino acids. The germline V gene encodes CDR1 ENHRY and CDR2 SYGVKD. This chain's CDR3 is CATTTGGLTEAFF. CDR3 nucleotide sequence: TGTGCCACCACTACAGGGGGTTTAACTGAAGCTTTCTTT.

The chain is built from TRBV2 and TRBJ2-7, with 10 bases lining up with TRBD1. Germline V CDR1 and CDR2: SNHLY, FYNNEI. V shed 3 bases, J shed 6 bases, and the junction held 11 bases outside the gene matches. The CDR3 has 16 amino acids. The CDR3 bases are TGTGCCAGCAGTGACTTTGCCGGGACAGGGGTCTCCGAGCAGTACTTC. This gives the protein CASSDFAGTGVSEQYF.